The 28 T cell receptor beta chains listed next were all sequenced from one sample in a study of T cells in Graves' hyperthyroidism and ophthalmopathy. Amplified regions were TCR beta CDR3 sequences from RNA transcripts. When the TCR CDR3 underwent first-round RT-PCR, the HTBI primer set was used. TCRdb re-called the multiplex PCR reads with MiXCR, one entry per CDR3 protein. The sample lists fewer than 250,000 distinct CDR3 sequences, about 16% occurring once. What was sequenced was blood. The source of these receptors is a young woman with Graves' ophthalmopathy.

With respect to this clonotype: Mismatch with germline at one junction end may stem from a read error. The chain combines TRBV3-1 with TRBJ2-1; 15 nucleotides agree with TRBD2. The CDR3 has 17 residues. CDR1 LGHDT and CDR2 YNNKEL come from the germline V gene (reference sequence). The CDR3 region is CTSSPPGLAGGGNEQFF. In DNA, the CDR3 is TGTACCAGCAGCCCGCCGGGACTAGCGGGGGGTGGAAATGAGCAGTTCTTC.

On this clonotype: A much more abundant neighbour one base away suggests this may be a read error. The CDR3 spells CAGSPGLAGVDTGELFF. CDR3 bases: TGTGCCGGCAGTCCGGGACTAGCGGGAGTGGACACCGGGGAGCTGTTTTTT. V and J are TRBV28 and TRBJ2-2, with TRBD2 matching over 14 bases. The CDR3 is made up of 17 amino acids. CDR1 and CDR2 (germline): MDHEN, SYDVKM.

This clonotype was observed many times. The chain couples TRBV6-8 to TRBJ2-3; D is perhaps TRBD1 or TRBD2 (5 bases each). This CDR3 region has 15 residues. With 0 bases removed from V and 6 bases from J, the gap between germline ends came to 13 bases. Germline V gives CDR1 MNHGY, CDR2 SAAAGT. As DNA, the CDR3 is TGTGCCAGCAGTTACTCTATGGACTGGGGCGATACGCAGTATTTT. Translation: CASSYSMDWGDTQYF.

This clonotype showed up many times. CDR3 amino acids: CASSPRTDEKLFF. The DNA of the CDR3 is TGTGCCAGCAGTCCACGGACGGATGAAAAACTGTTTTTT. This chain connects TRBV27 to TRBJ1-4; D is undetermined. The germline gives CDR1 MNHEY, CDR2 SMNVEV (reference sequence). The CDR3 length is 13 residues. The V gene lost 5 bases and the J gene lost 6 bases, with 10 bases spanning the gap.

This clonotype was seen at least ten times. CDR3 protein: CASSEYNGYEQYF. For the CDR3, the DNA is TGTGCCAGCAGTGAATATAACGGCTACGAGCAGTACTTC. The J gene is TRBJ2-7, the V gene TRBV25-1, with D unresolved. CDR3 length equals 13 residues. Germline lookup yields CDR1 MGHDK and CDR2 SYGVNS. V gave up 0 bases and J gave up 3 bases, with 6 bases separating them.

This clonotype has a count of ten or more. The CDR3, as DNA: TGTGCCAGCACTGCCTCTAGCACCGGCTCCTACAATGAGCAGTTCTTC. It translates to CASTASSTGSYNEQFF. This sequence joins TRBV27 and TRBJ2-1; D is possibly TRBD2 (5 bases). Germline V CDR1 and CDR2: MNHEY, SMNVEV (reference sequence). V was pared by 7 bases and J by 0 bases, with 16 bases between. The CDR3 totals 16 residues.

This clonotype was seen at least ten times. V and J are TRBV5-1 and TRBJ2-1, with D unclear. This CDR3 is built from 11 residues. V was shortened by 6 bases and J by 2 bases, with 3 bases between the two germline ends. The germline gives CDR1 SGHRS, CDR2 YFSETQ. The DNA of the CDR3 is TGCGCCAGCACGGCCTACAATGAGCAGTTCTTC. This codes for CASTAYNEQFF.

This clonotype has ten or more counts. The CDR3 coding sequence is TGTGCCAGCAGCCAACTGGGTCCCGGCAATCAGCCCCAGCATTTT. It yields the protein CASSQLGPGNQPQHF. This chain joins TRBV5-8 and TRBJ1-5; D gene unclear. This CDR3 is 15 amino acids long. Between the trimmed V and J ends, which lost 4 bases and 2 bases, there was a span of 13 bases. The germline CDR1 and CDR2 sequences are SGHTS and YDEGEE.

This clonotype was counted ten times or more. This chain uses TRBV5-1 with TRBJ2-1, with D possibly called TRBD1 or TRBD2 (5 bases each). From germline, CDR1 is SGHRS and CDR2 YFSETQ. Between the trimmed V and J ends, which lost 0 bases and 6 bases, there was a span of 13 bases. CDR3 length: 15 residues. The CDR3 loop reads CASSLEPGRLNEQFF. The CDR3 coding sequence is TGCGCCAGCAGCTTGGAACCGGGACGCCTCAATGAGCAGTTCTTC.

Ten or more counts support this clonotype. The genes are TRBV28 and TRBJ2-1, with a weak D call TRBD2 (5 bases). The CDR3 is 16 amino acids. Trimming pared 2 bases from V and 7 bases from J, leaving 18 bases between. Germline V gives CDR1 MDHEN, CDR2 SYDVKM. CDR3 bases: TGTGCCAGCAGTTTAAGGGTCGGGAAAGACAAGAATGAGCAGTTCTTC. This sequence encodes CASSLRVGKDKNEQFF.

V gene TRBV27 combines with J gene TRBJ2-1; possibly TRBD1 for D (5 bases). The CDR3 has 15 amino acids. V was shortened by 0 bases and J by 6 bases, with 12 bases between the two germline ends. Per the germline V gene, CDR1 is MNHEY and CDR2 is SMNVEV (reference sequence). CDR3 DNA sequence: TGTGCCAGCAGTTTATCCGTAGGGGCCTTCAATGAGCAGTTCTTC. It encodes CASSLSVGAFNEQFF.

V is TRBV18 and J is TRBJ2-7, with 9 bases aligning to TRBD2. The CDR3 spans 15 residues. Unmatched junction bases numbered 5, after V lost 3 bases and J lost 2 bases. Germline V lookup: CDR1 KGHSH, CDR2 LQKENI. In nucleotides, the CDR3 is TGTGCCAGCTCACCTACTAGCGGGCTTACCTACGAGCAGTACTTC. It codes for CASSPTSGLTYEQYF. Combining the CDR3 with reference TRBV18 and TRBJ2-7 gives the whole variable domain NAGVMQNPRHLVRRRGQEARLRCSPMKGHSHVYWYRQLPEEGLKFMVYLQKENIIDESGMPKERFSAEFPKEGPSILRIQQVVRGDSAAYFCASSPTSGLTYEQYFGPGTRLTVT.

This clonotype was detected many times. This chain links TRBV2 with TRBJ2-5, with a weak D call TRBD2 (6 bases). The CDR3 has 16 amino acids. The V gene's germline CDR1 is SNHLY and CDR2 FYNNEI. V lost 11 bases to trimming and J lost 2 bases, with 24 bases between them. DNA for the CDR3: TGTGCCTTCTCCTTGACCCCGGGAGTTAATCAAGAGACCCAGTACTTC. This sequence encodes CAFSLTPGVNQETQYF.

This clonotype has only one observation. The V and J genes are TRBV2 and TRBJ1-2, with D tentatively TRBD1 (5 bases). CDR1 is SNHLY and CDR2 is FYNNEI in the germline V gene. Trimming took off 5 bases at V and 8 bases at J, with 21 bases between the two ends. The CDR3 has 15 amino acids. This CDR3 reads CASSPSGTAPWGYTF. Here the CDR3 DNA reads TGTGCCAGCAGTCCGTCCGGGACCGCGCCTTGGGGCTACACCTTC.

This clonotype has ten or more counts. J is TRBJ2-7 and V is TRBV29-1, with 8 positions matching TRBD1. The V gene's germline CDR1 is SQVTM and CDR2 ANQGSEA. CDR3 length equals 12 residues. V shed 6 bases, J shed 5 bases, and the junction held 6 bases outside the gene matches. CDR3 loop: CSVDRGQDEQYF. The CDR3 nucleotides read TGCAGCGTAGACAGGGGACAGGACGAGCAGTACTTC.

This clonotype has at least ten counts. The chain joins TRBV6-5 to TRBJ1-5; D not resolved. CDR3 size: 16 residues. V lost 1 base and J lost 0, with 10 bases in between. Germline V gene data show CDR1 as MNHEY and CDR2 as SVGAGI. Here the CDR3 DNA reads TGTGCCAGCAGTTACTACATGGATAGTAGCAATCAGCCCCAGCATTTT. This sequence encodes CASSYYMDSSNQPQHF.

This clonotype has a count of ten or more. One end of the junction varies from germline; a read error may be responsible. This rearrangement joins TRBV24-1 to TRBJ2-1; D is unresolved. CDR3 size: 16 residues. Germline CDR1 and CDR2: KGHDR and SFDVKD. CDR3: CATSDLNTQHYNEQSF. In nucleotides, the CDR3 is TGTGCCACCAGTGATTTAAACACGCAGCACTACAATGAGCAGTCCTTC.

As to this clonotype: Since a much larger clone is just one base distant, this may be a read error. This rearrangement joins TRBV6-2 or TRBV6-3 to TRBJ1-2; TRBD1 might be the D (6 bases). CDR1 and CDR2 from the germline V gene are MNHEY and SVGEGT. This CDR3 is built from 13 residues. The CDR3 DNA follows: TGTACCAGCATCGGCAGGGGCGTCTATGGCTACACCTTC. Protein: CTSIGRGVYGYTF.

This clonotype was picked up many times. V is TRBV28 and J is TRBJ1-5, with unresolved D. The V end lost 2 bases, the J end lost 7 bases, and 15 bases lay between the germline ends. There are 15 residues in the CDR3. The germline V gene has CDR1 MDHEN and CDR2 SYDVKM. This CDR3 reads CASSLPYGREQPQHF. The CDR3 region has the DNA TGTGCCAGCAGTTTACCCTACGGAAGAGAACAGCCCCAGCATTTT. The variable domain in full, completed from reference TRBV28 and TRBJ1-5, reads DVKVTQSSRYLVKRTGEKVFLECVQDMDHENMFWYRQDPGLGLRLIYFSYDVKMKEKGDIPEGYSVSREKKERFSLILESASTNQTSMYLCASSLPYGREQPQHFGDGTRLSIL.

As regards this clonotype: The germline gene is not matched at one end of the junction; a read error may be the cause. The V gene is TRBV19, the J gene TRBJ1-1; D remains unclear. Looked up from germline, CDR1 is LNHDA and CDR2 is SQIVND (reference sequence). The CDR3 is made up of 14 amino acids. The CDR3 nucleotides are TGTGCCAGTAGCCCCCTTCCATTGAACACTGGAGCTTTCTTT. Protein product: CASSPLPLNTGAFF.

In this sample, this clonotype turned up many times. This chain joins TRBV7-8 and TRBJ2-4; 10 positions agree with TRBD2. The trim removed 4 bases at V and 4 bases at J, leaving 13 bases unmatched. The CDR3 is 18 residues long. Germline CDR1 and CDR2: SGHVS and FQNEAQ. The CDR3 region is CASSSPGLARSVKNIQYF. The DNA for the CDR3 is TGTGCCAGCAGCTCTCCGGGACTAGCGCGGTCGGTAAAAAACATTCAGTACTTC.

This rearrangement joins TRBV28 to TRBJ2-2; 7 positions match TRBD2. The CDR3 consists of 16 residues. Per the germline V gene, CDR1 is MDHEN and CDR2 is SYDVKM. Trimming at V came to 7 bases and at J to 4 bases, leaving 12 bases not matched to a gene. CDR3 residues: CASNHGAGVSTGELFF. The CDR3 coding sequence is TGTGCCAGCAATCATGGTGCGGGAGTAAGCACCGGGGAGCTGTTTTTT. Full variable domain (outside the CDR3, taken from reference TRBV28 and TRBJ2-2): DVKVTQSSRYLVKRTGEKVFLECVQDMDHENMFWYRQDPGLGLRLIYFSYDVKMKEKGDIPEGYSVSREKKERFSLILESASTNQTSMYLCASNHGAGVSTGELFFGEGSRLTVL.

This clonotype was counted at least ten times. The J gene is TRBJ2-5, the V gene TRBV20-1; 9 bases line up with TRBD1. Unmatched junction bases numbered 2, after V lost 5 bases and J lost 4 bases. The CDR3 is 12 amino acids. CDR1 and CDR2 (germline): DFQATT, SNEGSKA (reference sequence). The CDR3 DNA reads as TGCAGTGCTGGACAGGGGATAGAGACCCAGTACTTC. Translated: CSAGQGIETQYF.

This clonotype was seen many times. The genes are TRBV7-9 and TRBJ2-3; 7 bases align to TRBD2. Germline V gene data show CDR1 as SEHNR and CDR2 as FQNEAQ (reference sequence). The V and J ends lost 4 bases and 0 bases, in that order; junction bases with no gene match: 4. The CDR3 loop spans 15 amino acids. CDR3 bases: TGTGCCAGCAGCTCCCCTAGCGGCAGCACAGATACGCAGTATTTT. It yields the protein CASSSPSGSTDTQYF.

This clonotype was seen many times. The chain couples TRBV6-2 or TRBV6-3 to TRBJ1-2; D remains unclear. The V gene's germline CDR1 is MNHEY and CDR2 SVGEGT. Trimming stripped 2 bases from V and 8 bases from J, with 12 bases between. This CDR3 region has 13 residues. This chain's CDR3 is CASSYGGLRGYTF. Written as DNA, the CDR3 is TGTGCCAGCAGTTACGGAGGGTTACGGGGCTACACCTTC.

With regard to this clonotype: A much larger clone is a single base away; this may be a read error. CDR3 in DNA: TGCGGTGCTAAACTCGCGGACTCCTACAATGAGCAGTTCTTC. It is translated as CGAKLADSYNEQFF. The V and J genes are TRBV20-1 and TRBJ2-1; no clear D. The germline gives CDR1 DFQATT, CDR2 SNEGSKA (reference sequence). The CDR3 runs to 14 residues.

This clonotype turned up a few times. The CDR3 here is CASHRGGENIQYF. The CDR3 bases are TGTGCCAGTCATCGGGGGGGAGAAAACATTCAGTACTTC. The V and J genes are TRBV19 and TRBJ2-4; 8 positions match TRBD2. Germline V CDR1 and CDR2: LNHDA, SQIVND (reference sequence). CDR3 length: 13 residues. V gave up 8 bases and J gave up 5 bases; unmatched junction bases: 5.

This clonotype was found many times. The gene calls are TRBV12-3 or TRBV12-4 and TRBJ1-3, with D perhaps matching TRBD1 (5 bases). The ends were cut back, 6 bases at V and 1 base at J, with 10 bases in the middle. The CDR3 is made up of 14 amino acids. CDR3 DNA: TGTGCCAGCAGCACGACAGAGTCTGGAAACACCATATATTTT. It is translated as CASSTTESGNTIYF.